This entry is about one T cell receptor (beta chain). Antigen: not known. These data belong to a study of cytomegalovirus exposure and HLA in healthy donors. Study results and caveats: Overall, approximately 150 TCR beta chains were annotated as cytomegalovirus-associated. Specificity of a few CMV-associated chains for CMV antigens was verified in vitro. According to a later analysis, TCR clusters from the first cohort tended to co-occur in the 110 or so validation repertoires.

Generated by immunoSEQ multiplex PCR, the TCRdb table keeps only in-frame clones and is missing some. The sample records over 200,000 clones, around 90% being singletons. This CDR3 has 12 residues. In germline, CDR1 is SGHAT, CDR2 FQNNGV. V was shortened by 4 bases and J by 2 bases, with 5 bases between the two germline ends. This chain connects TRBV11-2 to TRBJ1-2, with D hard to call. This sequence originates from a woman between 18 and 29 years old in good health and CMV-seronegative. Sequenced material: PBMCs. CDR3 sequence (DNA): TGTGCCAGCAGCTCGCGGAACTATGGCTACACCTTC. The encoded protein is CASSSRNYGYTF.